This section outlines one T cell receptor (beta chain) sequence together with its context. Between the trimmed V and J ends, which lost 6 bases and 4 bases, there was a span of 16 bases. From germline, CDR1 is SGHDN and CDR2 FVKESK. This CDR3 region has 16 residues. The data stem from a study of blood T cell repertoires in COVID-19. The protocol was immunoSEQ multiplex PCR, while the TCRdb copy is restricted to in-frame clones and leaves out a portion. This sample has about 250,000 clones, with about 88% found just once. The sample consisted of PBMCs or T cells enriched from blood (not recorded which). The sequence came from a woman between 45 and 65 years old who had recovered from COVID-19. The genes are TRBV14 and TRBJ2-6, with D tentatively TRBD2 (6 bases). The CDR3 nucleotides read TGTGCCAGCAGTCAACTAGCAAGTGTGGGGGCCAACGTCCTGACTTTC. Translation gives CASSQLASVGANVLTF.